The 11 T cell receptor beta chains given below trace back to one sample, sequenced in a study of T cell repertoires in cytomegalovirus infection. No cognate antigen is known for these TCRs. Via MiXCR, TCRdb re-called the reads, giving one row per CDR3 protein. The sample has roughly 120,000 distinct CDR3 sequences, about 32% seen once. This specimen was CD8+ T cells from cultured PBMCs, taken from culture after CMV antigen stimulation. Receptors originate from a human donor in good health (CMV status not recorded). Some clones in this sample may be carry-over from other donors' samples.

CDR3 residues: CASSLDYGPKGGYTF. The CDR3 region has the DNA TGTGCCAGCAGCTTAGATTACGGGCCCAAGGGTGGCTACACCTTC. V and J are TRBV11-2 and TRBJ1-2; no definite D call. V was clipped by 0 bases and J by 7 bases, with 15 bases between them. In germline, CDR1 is SGHAT, CDR2 FQNNGV. The CDR3 loop spans 15 amino acids.

This clonotype was detected a few times. The chain links TRBV5-1 to TRBJ1-2; D is unresolved. The germline gives CDR1 SGHRS, CDR2 YFSETQ. The ends were cut back, 2 bases at V and 13 bases at J, with 12 bases in the middle. This CDR3 contains 11 residues. The CDR3 here is CASSFSGESTF. CDR3 DNA sequence: TGCGCCAGCAGCTTTTCGGGAGAAAGCACCTTC. Looking up the rest from reference TRBV5-1 and TRBJ1-2 gives the full variable domain: KAGVTQTPRYLIKTRGQQVTLSCSPISGHRSVSWYQQTPGQGLQFLFEYFSETQRNKGNFPGRFSGRQFSNSRSEMNVSTLELGDSALYLCASSFSGESTFGSGTRLTVV.

The rearrangement links TRBV5-4 to TRBJ2-5; D is ambiguous. V was cut by 0 bases and J by 3 bases, with 12 bases left in between. The CDR3 spans 15 residues. Germline CDR1 reads SGHNT; CDR2 reads YYREEE (reference sequence). CDR3 DNA: TGTGCCAGCAGCTTGGACAGCTCCCGAGAAGAGACCCAGTACTTC. Its translation is CASSLDSSREETQYF.

V usage is TRBV5-1 and J usage is TRBJ1-1, with 8 bases matching TRBD1. Trimming took 0 bases from V and 2 from J; bases not matched to a gene: 15. The CDR3 consists of 19 residues. CDR1 is SGHRS and CDR2 is YFSETQ in the germline V gene. The CDR3 coding sequence is TGCGCCAGCAGCTTGGCCCCAGGGGGCGCGGGGGGACGTAACACTGAAGCTTTCTTT. Translation: CASSLAPGGAGGRNTEAFF.

The CDR3 spells CASSLEAGGPPAYNEQFF. CDR3 nucleotide sequence: TGTGCCAGCAGCTTAGAGGCGGGGGGTCCTCCGGCCTACAATGAGCAGTTCTTC. This chain uses TRBV7-9 with TRBJ2-1, with TRBD2 matching over 8 bases. Looked up from germline, CDR1 is SEHNR and CDR2 is FQNEAQ (reference sequence). The CDR3 runs 18 residues. The junction had 10 bases not matched to a gene; V was cut back by 1 base and J by 2 bases.

This rearrangement joins TRBV4-3 to TRBJ2-1; D uncertain. The CDR3 length is 18 residues. The germline V gene encodes CDR1 LGHNA and CDR2 YSLEER. V lost 0 bases and J lost 8, with 23 bases in between. CDR3 nucleotide sequence: TGCGCCAGCAGCCAAGATTGGCAGCGCCCATTACAAGGAGATGAGCAGTTCTTC. It translates to CASSQDWQRPLQGDEQFF.

This clonotype was recorded at least ten times. The chain joins TRBV7-2 to TRBJ2-1, with 13 bases lining up with TRBD2. The germline V gene encodes CDR1 SGHTA and CDR2 FQGNSA. Unmatched junction bases numbered 5, after V lost 0 bases and J lost 6 bases. The CDR3 length is 17 residues. CDR3 sequence (DNA): TGTGCCAGCAGCTTAGCGCGAACTAGCGGGGGGGTCAATGAGCAGTTCTTC. Its translation: CASSLARTSGGVNEQFF.

The sample holds a few counts of this clonotype. This chain links TRBV25-1 with TRBJ1-1, with D perhaps matching TRBD1 (6 bases). The V and J ends lost 3 bases and 4 bases respectively, with 15 bases between them. CDR1 and CDR2 from the germline V gene are MGHDK and SYGVNS. The CDR3 consists of 15 residues. This CDR3 reads CASSDWVAGATEAFF. The CDR3 DNA follows: TGTGCCAGCAGTGACTGGGTAGCAGGGGCCACTGAAGCTTTCTTT.

Only one count was recorded for this clonotype. The chain has TRBV4-1 and TRBJ1-5; D might be TRBD1 (5 bases). This CDR3 has 15 residues. Germline V gene lookup returns CDR1 MGHRA and CDR2 YSYEKL. With 4 bases removed from V and 1 base from J, the gap between germline ends came to 11 bases. CDR3 loop: CASSLRVLSNQPQHF. The CDR3 DNA sequence: TGCGCCAGCAGCCTCAGGGTTTTGAGCAATCAGCCCCAGCATTTT.

The chain recombines TRBV7-9 with TRBJ1-5, with a tentative D call TRBD1 (5 bases). From germline, CDR1 is SEHNR and CDR2 FQNEAQ (reference sequence). Trimming took 0 bases from V and 6 from J, leaving 15 bases between them. CDR3 length: 16 residues. CDR3: CASSLAGRGFTQPQHF. The CDR3 DNA is TGTGCCAGCAGCTTAGCGGGACGGGGGTTTACTCAGCCCCAGCATTTT.

The chain employs TRBV4-2 and TRBJ1-5, with D perhaps matching TRBD1 (6 bases). Germline-derived CDR1 and CDR2 are LGHNA and YNFKEQ. The CDR3 extends over 14 amino acids. Trimming removed 1 base from V and 6 bases from J, with 10 bases in between. The CDR3 reads CASSQVQGAQPQHF. Here the CDR3 DNA reads TGTGCCAGCAGCCAAGTACAGGGAGCTCAGCCCCAGCATTTT.